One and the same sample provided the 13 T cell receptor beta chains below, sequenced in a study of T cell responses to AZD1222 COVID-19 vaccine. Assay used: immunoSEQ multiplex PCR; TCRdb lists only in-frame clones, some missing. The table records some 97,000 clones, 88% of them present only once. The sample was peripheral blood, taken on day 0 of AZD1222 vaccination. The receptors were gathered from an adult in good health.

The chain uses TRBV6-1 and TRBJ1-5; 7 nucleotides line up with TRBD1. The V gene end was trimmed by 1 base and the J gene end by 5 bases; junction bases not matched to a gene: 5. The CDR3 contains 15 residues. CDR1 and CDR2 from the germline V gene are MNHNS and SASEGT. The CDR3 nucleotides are TGTGCCAGCAGTGAAGTTAGACAGGGTCATCAGCCCCAGCATTTT. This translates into CASSEVRQGHQPQHF.

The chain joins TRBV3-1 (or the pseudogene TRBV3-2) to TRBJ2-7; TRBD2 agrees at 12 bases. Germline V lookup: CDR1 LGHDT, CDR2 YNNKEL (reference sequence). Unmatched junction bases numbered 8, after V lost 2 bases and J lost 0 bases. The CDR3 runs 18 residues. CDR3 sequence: CASSQKERTSGASYEQYF. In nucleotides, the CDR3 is TGTGCCAGCAGCCAAAAAGAAAGGACTAGCGGGGCCTCCTACGAGCAGTACTTC.

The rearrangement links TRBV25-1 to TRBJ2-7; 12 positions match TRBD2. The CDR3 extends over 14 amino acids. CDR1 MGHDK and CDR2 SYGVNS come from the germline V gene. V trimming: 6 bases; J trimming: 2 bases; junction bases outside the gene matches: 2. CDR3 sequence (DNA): TGTGCCAGCAGCCTAGCGGGAGGGACCTACGAGCAGTACTTC. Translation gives CASSLAGGTYEQYF.

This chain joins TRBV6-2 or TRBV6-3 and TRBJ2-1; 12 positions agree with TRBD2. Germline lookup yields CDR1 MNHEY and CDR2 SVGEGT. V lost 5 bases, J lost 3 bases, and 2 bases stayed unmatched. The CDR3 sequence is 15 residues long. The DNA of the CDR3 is TGTGCCAGCAGTCCACTAGCGGGAGGCTACAATGAGCAGTTCTTC. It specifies CASSPLAGGYNEQFF.

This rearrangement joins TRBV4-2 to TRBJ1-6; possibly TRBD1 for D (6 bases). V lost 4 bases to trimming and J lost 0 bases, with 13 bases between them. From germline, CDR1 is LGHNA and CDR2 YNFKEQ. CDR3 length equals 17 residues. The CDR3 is CASSPTGRDSYNSPLHF. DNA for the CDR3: TGTGCCAGCAGCCCTACAGGGCGAGACTCCTATAATTCACCCCTCCACTTT.

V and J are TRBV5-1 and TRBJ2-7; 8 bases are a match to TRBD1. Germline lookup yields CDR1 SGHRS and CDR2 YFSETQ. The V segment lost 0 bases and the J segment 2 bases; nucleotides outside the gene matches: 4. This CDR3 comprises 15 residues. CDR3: CASSLEPGGPYEQYF. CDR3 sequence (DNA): TGCGCCAGCAGCTTGGAGCCAGGGGGCCCCTACGAGCAGTACTTC.

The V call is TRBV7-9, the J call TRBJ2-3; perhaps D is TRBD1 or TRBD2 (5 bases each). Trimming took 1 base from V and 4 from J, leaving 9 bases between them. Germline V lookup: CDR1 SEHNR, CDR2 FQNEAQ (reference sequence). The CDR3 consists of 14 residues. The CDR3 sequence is CASSLVGRPDTQYF. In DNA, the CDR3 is TGTGCCAGCAGCTTAGTGGGACGCCCAGATACGCAGTATTTT.

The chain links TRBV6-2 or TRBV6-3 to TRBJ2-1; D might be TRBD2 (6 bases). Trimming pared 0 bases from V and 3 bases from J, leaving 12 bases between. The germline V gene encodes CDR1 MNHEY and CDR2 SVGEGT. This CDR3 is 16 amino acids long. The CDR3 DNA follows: TGTGCCAGCAGTTACTCGGCTAGCGCGTTCTACAATGAGCAGTTCTTC. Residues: CASSYSASAFYNEQFF.

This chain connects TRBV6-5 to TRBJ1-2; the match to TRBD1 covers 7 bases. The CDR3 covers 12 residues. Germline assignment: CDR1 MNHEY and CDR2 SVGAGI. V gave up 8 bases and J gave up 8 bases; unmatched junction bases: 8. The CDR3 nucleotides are TGTGCCAGCTTAGGAAGGGGGCTAGGCTACACCTTC. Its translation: CASLGRGLGYTF.

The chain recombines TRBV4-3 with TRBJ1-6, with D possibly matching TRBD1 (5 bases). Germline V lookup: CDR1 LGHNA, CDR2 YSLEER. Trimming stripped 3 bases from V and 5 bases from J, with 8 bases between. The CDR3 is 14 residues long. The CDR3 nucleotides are TGCGCCAGCAGCCAGGGAGGGGATAATTCACCCCTCCACTTT. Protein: CASSQGGDNSPLHF.

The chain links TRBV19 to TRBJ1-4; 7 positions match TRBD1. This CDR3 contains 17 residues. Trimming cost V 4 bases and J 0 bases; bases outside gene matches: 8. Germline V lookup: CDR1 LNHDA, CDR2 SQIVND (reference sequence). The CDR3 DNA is TGTGCCAGTAGTAACCGCAGGGGGAGCTCAACTAATGAAAAACTGTTTTTT. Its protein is CASSNRRGSSTNEKLFF.

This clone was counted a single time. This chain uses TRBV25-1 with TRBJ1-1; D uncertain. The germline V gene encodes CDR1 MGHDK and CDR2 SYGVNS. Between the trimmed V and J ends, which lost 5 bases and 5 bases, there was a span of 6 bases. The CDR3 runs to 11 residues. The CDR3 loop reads CASSISTEAFF. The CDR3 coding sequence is TGTGCCAGCAGTATTAGTACTGAAGCTTTCTTT.

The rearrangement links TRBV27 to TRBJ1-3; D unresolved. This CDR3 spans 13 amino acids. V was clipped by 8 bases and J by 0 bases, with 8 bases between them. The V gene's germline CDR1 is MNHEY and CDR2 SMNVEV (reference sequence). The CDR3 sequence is CASSPISGNTIYF. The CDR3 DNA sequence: TGTGCCAGCTCCCCCATCTCTGGAAACACCATATATTTT.